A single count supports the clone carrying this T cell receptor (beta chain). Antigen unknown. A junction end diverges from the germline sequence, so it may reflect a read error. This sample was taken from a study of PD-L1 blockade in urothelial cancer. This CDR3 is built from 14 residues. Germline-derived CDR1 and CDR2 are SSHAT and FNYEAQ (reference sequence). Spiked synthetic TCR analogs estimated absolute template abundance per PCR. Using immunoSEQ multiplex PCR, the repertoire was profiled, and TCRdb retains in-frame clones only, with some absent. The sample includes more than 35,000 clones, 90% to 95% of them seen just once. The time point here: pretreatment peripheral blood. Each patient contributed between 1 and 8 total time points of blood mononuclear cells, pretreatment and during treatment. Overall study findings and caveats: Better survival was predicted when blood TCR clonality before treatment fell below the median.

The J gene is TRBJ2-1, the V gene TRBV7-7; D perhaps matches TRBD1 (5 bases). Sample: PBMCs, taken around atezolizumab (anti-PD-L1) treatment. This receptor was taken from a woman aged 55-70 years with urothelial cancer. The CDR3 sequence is CASSTSWGDNEQFF. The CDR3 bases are TGTGCTAGCAGCACGTCCTGGGGCGACAATGAGCAGTTCTTC. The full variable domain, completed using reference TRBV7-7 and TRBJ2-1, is GAGVSQSPRYKVTKRGQDVTLRCDPISSHATLYWYQQALGQGPEFLTYFNYEAQPDKSGLPSDRFSAERPEGSISTLTIQRTEQRDSAMYRCASSTSWGDNEQFFGPGTRLTVL.